This record concerns one T cell receptor beta chain sequence. The junction and the germline gene differ at one end; a read error may be behind it. The sample belongs to a study of a mutant IDH1 vaccine in newly diagnosed glioma. Germline V gives CDR1 SGHTA, CDR2 FQGNSA. The CDR3 has 13 amino acids. Libraries were prepared by immunoSEQ multiplex PCR; TCRdb keeps only in-frame clonotypes and omits some of them. The data hold over 45,000 clones, with about 91% observed a single time. Time point in this sample: baseline, week 1 (first vaccination visit). Stated treatment: pre-vaccination baseline after standard-of-care therapy.

The sequencing here drew on PBMCs, taken from a glioma patient treated with radiotherapy, temozolomide or both. The rearrangement uses TRBV7-2 and TRBJ2-7, with 7 bases identical to TRBD2. The source is a man between 50 and 59 years old with glioma. The CDR3: CASSLPGLPLGDF. The DNA for the CDR3 is TGTGCCAGCAGCTTACCGGGACTACCACTCGGGGACTTC. The whole variable domain, remainder taken from reference TRBV7-2 and TRBJ2-7, is GAGVSQSPSNKVTEKGKDVELRCDPISGHTALYWYRQSLGQGLEFLIYFQGNSAPDKSGLPSDRFSAERTGGSVSTLTIQRTQQEDSAVYLCASSLPGLPLGDFGPGTRLTVT.